The 19 T cell receptor beta chains in this list originate from one sample, sequenced in a study of blood T cell repertoires in COVID-19. Clones were sequenced by immunoSEQ multiplex PCR, and TCRdb holds only the in-frame ones, with some missing. The sample contains more than 350,000 clones, about 90% of which appear only once. The sample consisted of peripheral blood. These receptors all come from a woman aged 25 to 45 with COVID-19, enrolled during active disease.

In the case of this clone: This sample includes further DNA sequences coding for the same CDR3. The rearrangement links TRBV19 to TRBJ2-1, with 7 bases identical to TRBD2. With 1 base clipped from V and 3 bases from J, the junction kept 3 bases outside the gene matches. In germline, CDR1 is LNHDA, CDR2 SQIVND (reference sequence). The CDR3 spans 15 residues. The CDR3 sequence: CASSIGGLGYNEQFF. DNA for the CDR3: TGTGCCAGTAGTATAGGAGGACTAGGCTACAATGAGCAGTTCTTC.

The J gene is TRBJ2-2, the V gene TRBV19, with D possibly matching TRBD1 (6 bases). V lost 5 bases and J lost 3, with 13 bases in between. The CDR3 runs to 15 residues. The germline gives CDR1 LNHDA, CDR2 SQIVND (reference sequence). CDR3 in DNA: TGTGCCAGTAGTCCTCAGGGGCGGGACACCGGGGAGCTGTTTTTT. Translation gives CASSPQGRDTGELFF.

The rearrangement uses TRBV6-5 and TRBJ2-3; the match to TRBD2 covers 10 bases. The V segment lost 8 bases and the J segment 3 bases; nucleotides outside the gene matches: 8. This CDR3 region has 15 residues. CDR1 is MNHEY and CDR2 is SVGAGI in the germline V gene. The CDR3 bases are TGTGCCAGCTGCAGCGGGAGGGACGGGACAGATACGCAGTATTTT. This codes for CASCSGRDGTDTQYF.

The rearrangement links TRBV27 to TRBJ2-1; D is uncertain. V lost 5 bases, J lost 5 bases, and 22 bases lay in between. The germline CDR1 and CDR2 sequences are MNHEY and SMNVEV (reference sequence). The CDR3 is made up of 17 amino acids. DNA of the CDR3: TGTGCCAGCAGTCCGACGACTCTTATAGGAAGCCACAATGAGCAGTTCTTC. It yields the protein CASSPTTLIGSHNEQFF.

This clone was counted between two and nine times. The chain combines TRBV1 with TRBJ1-5. TRBV1 is assigned pseudogene status. The CDR3 loop spans 14 amino acids. The CDR3 spells CTSSQGYSNQPQHF. The CDR3 DNA is TGCACCAGCAGCCAAGGTTATAGCAATCAGCCCCAGCATTTT.

The rearrangement joins TRBV25-1 to TRBJ1-2; perhaps TRBD1 as D (6 bases). V was cut by 5 bases and J by 4 bases, with 20 bases left in between. The CDR3 runs to 16 residues. Germline V gene lookup returns CDR1 MGHDK and CDR2 SYGVNS. For the CDR3, the DNA is TGTGCCAGCAGTTCGTCAGGGGCGTGGGTCGGCTATGGCTACACCTTC. Residues: CASSSSGAWVGYGYTF.

A single count supports this clone. This rearrangement joins TRBV30 to TRBJ1-2; the D is unclear. The CDR3 length is 12 residues. Deletions cut 4 bases from V and 0 bases from J, with 6 bases between. Per germline, CDR1 GTSNPN and CDR2 SVGIG (reference sequence). Here the CDR3 DNA reads TGTGCCTGGACCTTAGCTAACTATGGCTACACCTTC. Protein product: CAWTLANYGYTF.

The chain links TRBV10-3 to TRBJ1-6; TRBD1 is a possible D gene (5 bases). Germline V gene data show CDR1 as ENHRY and CDR2 as SYGVKD. This CDR3 contains 14 residues. Trimming stripped 2 bases from V and 7 bases from J, with 9 bases between. This CDR3 is CAISEQGGNSPLHF. The CDR3 DNA follows: TGTGCCATCAGTGAGCAGGGTGGGAATTCACCCCTCCACTTT.

This clone has just a few counts. This rearrangement joins TRBV5-1 to TRBJ2-7; 11 positions agree with TRBD2. This CDR3 region has 14 residues. CDR1 SGHRS and CDR2 YFSETQ come from the germline V gene. The trim removed 7 bases at V and 3 bases at J, leaving 6 bases unmatched. The CDR3 reads CASSIAGGLYEQYF. The CDR3 DNA follows: TGCGCCAGCTCTATAGCGGGAGGGCTCTACGAGCAGTACTTC.

The chain carries TRBV6-5 and TRBJ2-7, with a possible D match to TRBD1 (5 bases). Germline CDR1 is MNHEY and CDR2 is SVGAGI. The CDR3 consists of 12 residues. Trimming took 6 bases from V and 2 from J, leaving 8 bases between them. The CDR3 nucleotides are TGTGCCAGCAGCTTGACAGCCTACGAGCAGTACTTC. Translation: CASSLTAYEQYF.

This clone was seen a single time. The chain recombines TRBV18 with TRBJ1-5; 7 nucleotides agree with TRBD1. The CDR3 spans 20 residues. The junction had 23 bases not matched to a gene; V was cut back by 3 bases and J by 6 bases. The germline V gene encodes CDR1 KGHSH and CDR2 LQKENI. CDR3 amino acids: CASSPRYRDSNSVVGQPQHF. CDR3 bases: TGTGCCAGCTCACCTAGGTACCGGGACAGTAATTCTGTGGTGGGTCAGCCCCAGCATTTT.

The rearrangement joins TRBV7-2 to TRBJ2-5; 11 bases agree with TRBD2. The CDR3 spans 17 residues. Germline lookup yields CDR1 SGHTA and CDR2 FQGNSA. V trimming: 0 bases; J trimming: 5 bases; junction bases outside the gene matches: 8. This CDR3 is CASSLALTSGTGETQYF. CDR3 sequence (DNA): TGTGCCAGCAGCTTAGCGCTGACTAGCGGGACGGGGGAGACCCAGTACTTC.

The chain joins TRBV6-1 to TRBJ2-2, with 11 bases fitting TRBD2. CDR3 length: 18 amino acids. Trimming removed 3 bases from V and 1 base from J; junction bases left unmatched: 7. CDR1 MNHNS and CDR2 SASEGT come from the germline V gene. Here the CDR3 reads CASSETSGLAGNTGELFF. For the CDR3, the DNA is TGTGCCAGCAGTGAGACAAGTGGACTAGCGGGGAACACCGGGGAGCTGTTTTTT.

This chain uses TRBV28 with TRBJ2-3; tentatively, D is TRBD1 (6 bases). In germline, CDR1 is MDHEN, CDR2 SYDVKM. V lost 7 bases to trimming and J lost 0 bases, with 14 bases between them. This CDR3 contains 15 residues. In DNA, the CDR3 is TGTGCCAGCACCAACACCGGGACAAGCACAGATACGCAGTATTTT. Its translation is CASTNTGTSTDTQYF. Full variable domain (rest looked up from reference TRBV28 and TRBJ2-3): DVKVTQSSRYLVKRTGEKVFLECVQDMDHENMFWYRQDPGLGLRLIYFSYDVKMKEKGDIPEGYSVSREKKERFSLILESASTNQTSMYLCASTNTGTSTDTQYFGPGTRLTVL.

The chain is built from TRBV11-2 and TRBJ1-2; D ambiguous. Between the trimmed V and J ends, which lost 2 bases and 4 bases, there was a span of 17 bases. Germline CDR1 SGHAT, CDR2 FQNNGV. The CDR3 length is 16 residues. The CDR3 nucleotides are TGTGCCAGCAGCTTAATGATTGGGGAGAAGGGCTATGGCTACACCTTC. Protein product: CASSLMIGEKGYGYTF.

V usage is TRBV7-2 and J usage is TRBJ2-7; no clear D gene. The CDR3 runs 16 residues. The ends were cut back, 4 bases at V and 1 base at J, with 17 bases in the middle. CDR1 SGHTA and CDR2 FQGNSA come from the germline V gene. CDR3 DNA sequence: TGTGCCAGCAGCTCCACATCCCGCGGCCGATCCTACGAGCAGTACTTC. Translated: CASSSTSRGRSYEQYF.

This chain uses TRBV7-9 with TRBJ2-7, with D perhaps TRBD1 (6 bases). Trimming took off 4 bases at V and 5 bases at J, with 18 bases between the two ends. There are 15 residues in the CDR3. Germline-derived CDR1 and CDR2 are SEHNR and FQNEAQ (reference sequence). The CDR3 DNA is TGTGCCAGCAGCTACCCTAAACAGGGTACCCACGAGCAGTACTTC. It is translated as CASSYPKQGTHEQYF.

J is TRBJ1-6 and V is TRBV28, with D maybe TRBD1 (5 bases). Trimming took off 3 bases at V and 9 bases at J, with 12 bases between the two ends. CDR1 MDHEN and CDR2 SYDVKM come from the germline V gene. The CDR3 is made up of 14 amino acids. Here the CDR3 DNA reads TGTGCCAGCAGTTTGCGCAGGGTCGTTTCACCCCTCCACTTT. Translating it yields CASSLRRVVSPLHF.

In regard to this clone: The junction departs from the called germline gene at one end, perhaps through a read error. The chain uses TRBV7-7 and TRBJ2-5, with 8 nucleotides matching TRBD1. CDR1 is SSHAT, CDR2 FNYEAQ, per germline (reference sequence). The CDR3 runs 13 residues. The CDR3 DNA reads as TGTGCTAGCAGCCTTGACAGGGGTGAGACCCAGTACTTC. Protein sequence: CASSLDRGETQYF.